This TCR beta chain was obtained from a study of T cell repertoires in cytomegalovirus infection. Study in general: Both a matching HLA type and CMV infection were indicated by public TCR beta signatures.

V dropped 2 bases and J dropped 2 bases, with 10 bases sitting between them. Germline CDR1 and CDR2: LNHDA and SQIVND (reference sequence). The CDR3 is made up of 15 amino acids. Regarding the study as a whole: Cumulative public TCR beta family frequency identified CMV carriers with the relevant HLA.

On this clonotype: As yet, its antigen is unknown.

TCRdb itself ran the reads through MiXCR, one entry per CDR3 protein. Among about 120,000 distinct CDR3 sequences listed, 30% were seen once. The clonotype originates from a human donor in good health (CMV status not recorded). Some clones in this sample may be carry-over from other donors' samples. V is TRBV19 and J is TRBJ1-5; D remains unclear. The starting material was CD8+ T cells from cultured PBMCs, obtained from culture after CMV antigen stimulation. The CDR3 here is CASSIPDNGNQPQHF. The CDR3 DNA follows: TGTGCCAGTAGTATACCCGACAATGGCAATCAGCCCCAGCATTTT.